This T cell receptor (beta chain) came from a study of cytomegalovirus exposure and HLA in healthy donors. Those who donated were healthy bone marrow donors. The CDR3 covers 12 residues. V gave up 4 bases and J gave up 5 bases, with 7 bases separating them. Germline CDR1 is SGHNT and CDR2 is YYREEE (reference sequence). Primers: 60 Vbeta forward and 13 Jbeta reverse. TCRdb's table, derived via immunoSEQ multiplex PCR, lists solely in-frame clones and lacks some. The sample totals about 140,000 clones; its top ten clones hold roughly 2%. The receptor comes from a woman aged 18-29 years in good health and CMV-seronegative. This chain links TRBV5-4 with TRBJ1-3; D gene ambiguous. The sample taken for sequencing was PBMCs. CDR3 protein: CASSQDRNTIYF. CDR3 DNA sequence: TGTGCCAGCAGCCAAGACAGAAACACCATATATTTT. Complete variable domain (other parts from reference TRBV5-4 and TRBJ1-3): ETGVTQSPTHLIKTRGQQVTLRCSSQSGHNTVSWYQQALGQGPQFIFQYYREEENGRGNFPPRFSGLQFPNYSSELNVNALELDDSALYLCASSQDRNTIYFGEGSWLTVV.